The clone carrying this T cell receptor beta chain was observed a handful of times. As defined, naive CD8 cells were CD45RO-negative and positively selected for CCR7, with terminally differentiated effector memory CD45RA+ cells excluded. The source of the sample is a study of shared clonotypes between healthy human individuals. CDR1 and CDR2 (germline): SGHTA, FQGTGA. V was pared by 5 bases and J by 9 bases, with 7 bases between. The CDR3 is made up of 11 amino acids. The authors distributed each subset's genomic DNA evenly over several immunoSEQ plates. Sequencing was performed with immunoSEQ multiplex PCR; in TCRdb, only in-frame clones are kept and a portion is missing. The table records about 2.2 million clones, about 92% of them present only once.

Source material: naive CD8+ T cells from PBMCs. The clonotype comes from a man aged 18 to 29 in good health. Some clones in this sample may be carry-over from other donors' samples. This chain connects TRBV7-3 to TRBJ2-2; D remains unclear. CDR3 region: CASSPGRELFF. The CDR3 DNA follows: TGTGCCAGCAGCCCGGGCAGGGAGCTGTTTTTT. Drawing the rest from reference TRBV7-3 and TRBJ2-2, the complete variable domain is GAGVSQTPSNKVTEKGKYVELRCDPISGHTALYWYRQSLGQGPEFLIYFQGTGAADDSGLPNDRFFAVRPEGSVSTLKIQRTERGDSAVYLCASSPGRELFFGEGSRLTVL.